The present T cell receptor (beta chain) was sequenced within a study of blood T cell repertoires in COVID-19. Germline-derived CDR1 and CDR2 are LNHDA and SQIVND (reference sequence). The V gene lost 4 bases and the J gene lost 0 bases, with 10 bases spanning the gap. The CDR3 length is 15 residues. Profiled with immunoSEQ multiplex PCR; TCRdb holds only in-frame clones, not every one. The sample has more than 120,000 clones; about 91% are singletons. V usage is TRBV19 and J usage is TRBJ2-1; D possibly corresponds to TRBD1 (6 bases). Input material: peripheral blood. This receptor was taken from a human donor in a cohort sampled during active COVID-19. CDR3 sequence: CASSRGPFSYNEQFF. For the CDR3, the DNA is TGTGCCAGTAGTAGGGGGCCTTTCTCCTACAATGAGCAGTTCTTC.